Listed below are T cell receptor beta chains from one sample, sequenced in a study of shared clonotypes between healthy human individuals. This table comes from immunoSEQ multiplex PCR, and its TCRdb copy is limited to in-frame clones, with some not included. The repertoire holds approximately 620,000 clones, with around 97% as singletons. Sequenced sample: naive CD4+ T cells sorted from blood. The source of these receptors is a woman under 40 in good health. Both conserved end residues are part of each CDR3. Each record gives: J gene, clone size, D gene, V gene, CDR3 DNA, CDR3 protein. D genes are given only for firm matches. Not all rows give a size; the values are once, few, many and, for expanded clones, a class.

TRBJ2-7,.,.,TRBV28,TGTGCCAGCAGTTCCAGGATTTACGAGCAGTACTTC,CASSSRIYEQYF
TRBJ2-1,once,.,TRBV7-9,TGTGCCAGCAGCCGCCTGTGGAGACTCTCCTACAATGAGCAGTTCTTC,CASSRLWRLSYNEQFF
TRBJ2-7,.,.,TRBV7-3,TGTGCCAGCAGCTTGAACCAGGGTTACGAGCAGTACTTC,CASSLNQGYEQYF
TRBJ2-1,.,TRBD1,TRBV6-1,TGTGCCAGCAGATGGACAGGGAAGGATGAGCAGTTCTTC,CASRWTGKDEQFF
TRBJ2-7,.,TRBD2,TRBV5-4,TGTGCCAGCAGCTTGGTGCTGCTAGCGGGAGGAGGAGGCTTCTACGAGCAGTACTTC,CASSLVLLAGGGGFYEQYF
TRBJ1-3,.,.,TRBV4-2,TGTGCCAGCAGCCAAGCGGGGGTAAACAGCGACTCTGGAAACACCATATATTTT,CASSQAGVNSDSGNTIYF
TRBJ2-3,.,.,TRBV5-1,TGCGCCAGCAGCTTGGTATTTTCTAGCACAGATACGCAGTATTTT,CASSLVFSSTDTQYF
TRBJ2-6,.,.,TRBV10-3,TGTGCCATCAGGGACTACTTAGGTGGGGCCAACGTCCTGACTTTC,CAIRDYLGGANVLTF
TRBJ1-2,.,.,TRBV9,TGTGCCAGCAGCACCGGAGTGAACTATGGCTACACCTTC,CASSTGVNYGYTF
TRBJ2-2,.,.,TRBV27,TGTGCCAGCAGCCCCATCGTCAGGGGGGAGCTGTTTTTT,CASSPIVRGELFF
TRBJ1-2,.,TRBD1,TRBV7-9,TGTGCCAGCAGCCGGGGACAGGGGTCTAACTATGGCTACACCTTC,CASSRGQGSNYGYTF
TRBJ1-1,once,.,TRBV27,TGTGCCAGCAGTCCCCAGGGGCGGAACACTGAAGCTTTCTTT,CASSPQGRNTEAFF
TRBJ1-2,.,.,TRBV7-2,TGTGCCAGCAGCTTAGAGGAGGGAGGAGGCTATGGCTACACCTTC,CASSLEEGGGYGYTF
TRBJ1-2,.,.,TRBV10-3,TGTGCCATCACCGGAGATCTTAACTATGGCTACACCTTC,CAITGDLNYGYTF
TRBJ1-3,.,TRBD1,TRBV5-4,TGTGCCAGCAGCGTCGGGACAGCGTATGGAAACACCATATATTTT,CASSVGTAYGNTIYF
TRBJ1-4,.,.,TRBV30,TGTGCCTTAAGAAGAAACCGGGACGGTGTAGCAACTAATGAAAAACTGTTTTTT,CALRRNRDGVATNEKLFF
TRBJ2-2,.,TRBD2,TRBV28,TGTGCCAGCACCACTAGCGGGAGGGCCGACACCGGGGAGCTGTTTTTT,CASTTSGRADTGELFF
TRBJ2-7,.,TRBD1,TRBV11-2,TGTGCCAGCAGCAAACCGGACCGGACAGGGGGGAGCTCCTACGAGCAGTACTTC,CASSKPDRTGGSSYEQYF
TRBJ2-5,.,.,TRBV5-1,TGCGCCAGCAGCCCCCTCGGGGCTGGCGAGACCCAGTACTTC,CASSPLGAGETQYF
TRBJ2-3,.,.,TRBV4-2,TGTGCCAGCAGCCGGCAGGGTTTGGGCGCAACTAGCACAGATACGCAGTATTTT,CASSRQGLGATSTDTQYF
TRBJ2-7,.,.,TRBV7-2,TGTGCCAGCAGCCGGCGGGCGGGACTCTCCTACGAGCAGTACTTC,CASSRRAGLSYEQYF
TRBJ1-1,.,.,TRBV2,TGTGCCAGCACGAAACAGACTTTGAACACTGAAGCTTTCTTT,CASTKQTLNTEAFF
TRBJ2-7,.,.,TRBV27,TGTGCCAGCCGCACGGACGGCCGGCTAAGTGGGCAGTACTTC,CASRTDGRLSGQYF
TRBJ1-1,.,.,TRBV4-1,TGCGCCAGCAGCCAAGAAGGCGGGTCAGGTGTGGGGAAAAACACTGAAGCTTTCTTT,CASSQEGGSGVGKNTEAFF
TRBJ2-1,.,TRBD1,TRBV5-8,TGTGCCAGCAGCATACAGGGGTTGTCCTACAATGAGCAGTTCTTC,CASSIQGLSYNEQFF
TRBJ2-1,.,.,TRBV10-1,TGCGCCAGCAGCCTCGGACCCGTCCGCCTTAGTGGCAATGAGCAGTTCTTC,CASSLGPVRLSGNEQFF
TRBJ2-7,.,.,TRBV7-2,TGTGCCAGCAGCTTCCGGGACAACCAAAAGCAGTACTTC,CASSFRDNQKQYF
TRBJ2-3,.,.,TRBV7-2,TGTGCCAGCAGCTTACTAGGGCGGGCGTTCACAGATACGCAGTATTTT,CASSLLGRAFTDTQYF
TRBJ1-6,.,TRBD1,TRBV7-8,TGTGCCAGCAGCTTATGGGGACAGGGGGTCTCCTATAATTCACCCCTCCACTTT,CASSLWGQGVSYNSPLHF
TRBJ2-1,.,TRBD2,TRBV6-5,TGTGCCAGCAGTTACTCGCGGGAGGGCCCCAGTGAGCAGTTCTTC,CASSYSREGPSEQFF
TRBJ2-4,.,.,TRBV6-1,TGTGCCAGCAGTGAATTTTTTACAGGTCCACAGTACTTC,CASSEFFTGPQYF
TRBJ1-5,.,.,TRBV6-4,TGTGCCAGCAGTGAACACGGTGATCAGCCCCAGCATTTT,CASSEHGDQPQHF
TRBJ1-3,once,.,TRBV5-1,TGCGCCAGCAGCTTGGCAGGGACTGCTGGAAACACCATATATTTT,CASSLAGTAGNTIYF
TRBJ1-1,.,.,TRBV6-1,TGTGCCAGCAGTGTTCAGAAGAACACTGAAGCTTTCTTT,CASSVQKNTEAFF
TRBJ2-1,.,TRBD2,TRBV5-1,TGCGCCAGCAGCTCGCTAGCGGGAGCTAGGAATGAGCAGTTCTTC,CASSSLAGARNEQFF
TRBJ2-5,once,.,TRBV7-2,TGTGCCAGCAGCTTTGAAAAGGCCTGGGGGACCCAGTACTTC,CASSFEKAWGTQYF
TRBJ1-4,.,TRBD1,TRBV5-5,TGTGCCAGCAGCTCGGGGGACAGGCGAAATGAAAAACTGTTTTTT,CASSSGDRRNEKLFF
TRBJ2-5,.,TRBD1,TRBV5-1,TGCGCCAGCAGCACGGGACAGGTTAAAGAGACCCAGTACTTC,CASSTGQVKETQYF
TRBJ2-1,.,TRBD1,TRBV11-3,TGTGCCAGCAGCTTTTCACAGGGGACCTTGAATGAGCAGTTCTTC,CASSFSQGTLNEQFF
TRBJ2-7,.,.,TRBV27,TGTGCCAGCAGTTTATCGACGTCGGGAGTAGGATACGAGCAGTACTTC,CASSLSTSGVGYEQYF
TRBJ1-1,.,.,TRBV5-1,TGCGCCAGCAGCTTGTACACGGAACTGAACACTGAAGCTTTCTTT,CASSLYTELNTEAFF
TRBJ2-7,.,TRBD1,TRBV28,TGTGCCAGCAGTGTCTCCGGGACAGGAGAATACGAGCAGTACTTC,CASSVSGTGEYEQYF